The clone carrying this T cell receptor (beta chain) was seen a few times. The data were taken from a study of blood T cell repertoires in COVID-19. Repertoires were generated with immunoSEQ multiplex PCR, while TCRdb's copy carries only in-frame clones and drops some. Here the sample spans about 160,000 clones, over 65% being singletons. The CDR3 totals 11 residues. The germline V gene has CDR1 KGHDR and CDR2 SFDVKD. V lost 4 bases and J lost 7, with 6 bases in between. The clonotype was recovered from a man between 60 and 75 years old with acute or convalescent COVID-19. Sample: peripheral blood. The chain has TRBV24-1 and TRBJ1-2; unclear D gene. In nucleotides, the CDR3 is TGTGCCACCAGTGACTTTCTTGGCTACACCTTC. Residues: CATSDFLGYTF.